The clone carrying this TCR beta chain was seen repeatedly, ten times or more. The record originates from a study of T-cell reconstitution after alpha-beta-depleted transplantation in children. V lost 0 bases to trimming and J lost 5 bases, with 11 bases between them. Germline CDR1 is SGHRS and CDR2 is YFSETQ. This CDR3 has 14 residues. Unique molecular identifiers tagged the TCRbeta library. MiXCR, applied by TCRdb to the PCR reads, yields one record per CDR3 protein. The table lists roughly 220,000 distinct CDR3 sequences, about 8.8% of them singletons. This rearrangement joins TRBV5-1 to TRBJ2-5; D is undetermined. Sample: PBMCs from the stem cell graft donor, taken from the stem cell graft. This clonotype was sampled from a human donor who donated a stem cell graft to a child with SCID. The CDR3 spells CASSLDRGWETQYF. CDR3 coding DNA: TGCGCCAGCAGCTTGGATCGAGGTTGGGAGACCCAGTACTTC.